This TCR beta chain is drawn from a study of cytomegalovirus exposure and HLA in healthy donors. Both 60 Vbeta primers and 13 Jbeta primers went into the PCR. TCRdb's copy holds only in-frame clones and misses some; the assay was immunoSEQ multiplex PCR. This repertoire shows some 93,000 clones, around 10% found once; its top ten account for about 5%. Sequences were obtained from PBMCs. The source is a man aged 50 to 59 in good health and CMV-seropositive.

CDR3: CASVRDRTHYEQYF. In DNA form, the CDR3 reads TGTGCCAGCGTAAGGGACAGGACCCACTACGAGCAGTACTTC. The chain links TRBV5-8 to TRBJ2-7; 8 bases are a match to TRBD1. Germline CDR1 reads SGHTS; CDR2 reads YDEGEE. This CDR3 is built from 14 residues. V lost 7 bases to trimming and J lost 3 bases; unmatched junction nucleotides: 9.